Given below is one T cell receptor (beta chain) in context. Trimming shortened V by 0 bases and J by 3 bases, and 12 bases separated the two germline ends. Germline CDR1 SGHKS, CDR2 YYEKEE (reference sequence). The length of the CDR3 is 15 residues. This entry belongs to a study of T cells after somatic rescue of genetic block. The method was immunoSEQ multiplex PCR; TCRdb's version includes in-frame clones alone and lacks a portion of them. This sample has 60,000 to 75,000 clones, with about 91% found just once. The specimen was peripheral blood mononuclear cells (PBMCs). The TCR originated in a middle-aged man. V gene TRBV5-5 combines with J gene TRBJ1-2; possibly TRBD1 for D (5 bases). This CDR3 reads CASSLESGLYYGYTF. The CDR3 bases are TGTGCCAGCAGCTTGGAGTCGGGACTGTACTATGGCTACACCTTC. The whole variable domain, filled in from reference TRBV5-5 and TRBJ1-2, reads DAGVTQSPTHLIKTRGQQVTLRCSPISGHKSVSWYQQVLGQGPQFIFQYYEKEERGRGNFPDRFSARQFPNYSSELNVNALLLGDSALYLCASSLESGLYYGYTFGSGTRLTVV.